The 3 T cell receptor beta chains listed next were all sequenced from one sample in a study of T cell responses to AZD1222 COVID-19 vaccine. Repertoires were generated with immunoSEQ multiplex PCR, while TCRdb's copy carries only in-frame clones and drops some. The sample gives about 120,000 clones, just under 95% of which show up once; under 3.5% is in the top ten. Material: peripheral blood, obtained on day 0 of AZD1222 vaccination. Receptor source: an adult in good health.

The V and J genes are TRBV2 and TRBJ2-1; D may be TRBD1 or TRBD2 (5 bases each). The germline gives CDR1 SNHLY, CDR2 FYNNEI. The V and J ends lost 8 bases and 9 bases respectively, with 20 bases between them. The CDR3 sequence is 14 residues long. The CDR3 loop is CASPPGLGRTEQFF. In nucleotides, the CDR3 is TGTGCCAGCCCTCCGGGGCTCGGACGGACTGAGCAGTTCTTC.

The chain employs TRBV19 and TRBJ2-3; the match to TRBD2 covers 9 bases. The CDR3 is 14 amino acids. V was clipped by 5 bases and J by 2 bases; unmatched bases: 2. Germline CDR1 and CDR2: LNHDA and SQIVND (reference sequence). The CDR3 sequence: CASSASGNTDTQYF. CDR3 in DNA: TGTGCCAGTAGTGCTAGCGGGAACACAGATACGCAGTATTTT. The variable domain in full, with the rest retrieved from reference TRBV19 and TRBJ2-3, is DGGITQSPKYLFRKEGQNVTLSCEQNLNHDAMYWYRQDPGQGLRLIYYSQIVNDFQKGDIAEGYSVSREKKESFPLTVTSAQKNPTAFYLCASSASGNTDTQYFGPGTRLTVL.

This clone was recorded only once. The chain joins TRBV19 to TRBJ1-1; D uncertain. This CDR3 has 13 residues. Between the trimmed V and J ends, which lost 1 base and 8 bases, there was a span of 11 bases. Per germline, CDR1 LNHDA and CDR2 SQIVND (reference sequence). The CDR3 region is CASSIVGRAEAFF. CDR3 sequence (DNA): TGTGCCAGTAGTATAGTCGGCCGTGCAGAAGCTTTCTTT.